This T cell receptor beta chain came from a study of cytomegalovirus exposure and HLA in healthy donors. Both 60 Vbeta primers and 13 Jbeta primers went into the PCR. Profiled with immunoSEQ multiplex PCR; TCRdb holds only in-frame clones, not every one. The repertoire includes about 100,000 clones, around 74% of them detected once, and approximately 2.1% sits in the top ten. Study results and caveats: Researchers reported from a later analysis that most CMV-associated TCR beta chains appeared HLA-restricted.

Points on this clone: Its antigen is undetermined.

This CDR3 has 12 residues. In germline, CDR1 is MGHRA, CDR2 YSYEKL. V dropped 8 bases and J dropped 7 bases, with 12 bases sitting between them. Sequenced: PBMCs. This receptor was identified in a middle-aged woman in good health and CMV-seronegative. The chain links TRBV4-1 to TRBJ1-5; maybe TRBD1 (5 bases). CDR3: CASGPRVQPQHF. The CDR3 DNA sequence: TGCGCCAGCGGCCCCAGGGTGCAGCCCCAGCATTTT.